This is a list of T cell receptor beta chains from one sample in a study of blood T cell repertoires in COVID-19. Using immunoSEQ multiplex PCR, the repertoire was profiled, and TCRdb retains in-frame clones only, with some absent. This repertoire shows roughly 150,000 clones, roughly 85% found once; its top ten account for under 6%. The material sequenced was peripheral blood. The receptors here all came from a human donor in a cohort sampled during active COVID-19. CDR3s include the opening cysteine and the closing phenylalanine or tryptophan. Some rows mark clone size as missing; the rest say once, few, many or name a class of expanded clone.

j_call	clone_size	v_call	cdr3_aa
TRBJ2-6	-	TRBV11-2	CASSLSRGYGANVLTF
TRBJ2-7	-	TRBV27	CASSLTGTTYEQYF
TRBJ2-7	-	TRBV19	CASSPRQGFHEQYF
TRBJ1-5	-	TRBV28	CASSSSGQGNQPQHF
TRBJ2-7	once	TRBV4-3	CASSQGTGPYEQYF
TRBJ1-6	-	TRBV5-6	CASSLSGTRNSPLHF
TRBJ1-2	once	TRBV6-4	CASSTTGTGYGYTF
TRBJ1-5	once	TRBV6-6	CASNPGETISNQPQHF
TRBJ1-4	-	TRBV30	CAWKRTTNEKLFF
TRBJ2-7	many	TRBV9	CASSGRDSSYEQYF
TRBJ2-6	many	TRBV6-1	CASSDQVSGANVLTF